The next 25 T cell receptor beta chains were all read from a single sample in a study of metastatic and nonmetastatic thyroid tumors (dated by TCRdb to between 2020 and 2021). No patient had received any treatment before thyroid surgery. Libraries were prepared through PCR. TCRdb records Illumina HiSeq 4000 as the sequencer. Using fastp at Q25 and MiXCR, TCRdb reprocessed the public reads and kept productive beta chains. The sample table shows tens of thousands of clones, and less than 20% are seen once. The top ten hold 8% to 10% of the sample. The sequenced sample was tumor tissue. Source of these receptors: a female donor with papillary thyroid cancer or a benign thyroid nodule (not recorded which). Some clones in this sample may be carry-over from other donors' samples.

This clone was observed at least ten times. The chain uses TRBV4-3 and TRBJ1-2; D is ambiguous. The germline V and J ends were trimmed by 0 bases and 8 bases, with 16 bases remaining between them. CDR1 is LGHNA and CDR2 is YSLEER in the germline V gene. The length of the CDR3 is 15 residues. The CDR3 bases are TGCGCCAGCAGCCAAGATCAAGCCCAGTCGTGGGGCTACACCTTC. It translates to CASSQDQAQSWGYTF.

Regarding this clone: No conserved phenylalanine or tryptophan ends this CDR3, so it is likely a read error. The CDR3 DNA follows: TGTGCCAGCAGCCAATCAAGCTCCAGGGCGTTGATAAGCGAGCAGTACCTC. It yields the protein CASSQSSSRALISEQYL. The chain joins TRBV4-2 to TRBJ2-7, with a weak D call TRBD1 (5 bases). V was clipped by 2 bases and J by 6 bases, with 23 bases between them. Germline CDR1 and CDR2: LGHNA and YNFKEQ. This CDR3 has 17 residues.

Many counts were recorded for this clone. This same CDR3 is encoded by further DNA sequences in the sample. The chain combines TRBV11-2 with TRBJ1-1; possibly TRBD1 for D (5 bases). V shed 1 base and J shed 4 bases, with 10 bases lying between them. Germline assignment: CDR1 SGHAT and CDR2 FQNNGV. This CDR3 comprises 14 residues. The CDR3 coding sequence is TGTGCCAGCAGCTTAGTTCCGGGACCCACTGAAGCTTTCTTT. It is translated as CASSLVPGPTEAFF.

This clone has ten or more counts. The CDR3 region has the DNA TGTGCCAGCAGTCAGGGGGGAGGTAGCGGGAGTAGGTATGAGCAGTTCTTC. Amino acids: CASSQGGGSGSRYEQFF. The rearrangement uses TRBV6-2 or TRBV6-3 and TRBJ2-1, with TRBD2 matching 9 bases. The length of the CDR3 is 17 residues. Germline V CDR1 and CDR2: MNHEY, SVGEGT. V lost 5 bases to trimming and J lost 8 bases; unmatched junction nucleotides: 16.

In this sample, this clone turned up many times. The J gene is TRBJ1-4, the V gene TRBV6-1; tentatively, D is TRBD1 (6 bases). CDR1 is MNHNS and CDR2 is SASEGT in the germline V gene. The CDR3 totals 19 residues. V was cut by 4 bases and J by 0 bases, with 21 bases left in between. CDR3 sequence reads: CASSAKTPGDSTTNEKLFF. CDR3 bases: TGTGCCAGCAGTGCAAAGACCCCAGGGGATTCAACAACTAATGAAAAACTGTTTTTT.

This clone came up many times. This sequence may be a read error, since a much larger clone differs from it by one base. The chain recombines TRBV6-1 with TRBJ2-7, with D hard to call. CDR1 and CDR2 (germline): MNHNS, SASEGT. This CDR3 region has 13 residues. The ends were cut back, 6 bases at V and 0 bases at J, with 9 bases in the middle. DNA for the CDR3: TGTGCCAGCAGCGCCCCGATCTCCTACGAGCAGTACTTC. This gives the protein CASSAPISYEQYF.

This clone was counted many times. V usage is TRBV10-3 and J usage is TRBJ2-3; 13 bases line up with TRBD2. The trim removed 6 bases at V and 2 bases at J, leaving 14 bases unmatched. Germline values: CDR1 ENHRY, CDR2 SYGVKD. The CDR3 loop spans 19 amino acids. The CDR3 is CAISWDLSGTSGDTDTQYF. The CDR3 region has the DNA TGTGCCATCAGCTGGGATCTTTCCGGGACTAGCGGGGACACAGATACGCAGTATTTT.

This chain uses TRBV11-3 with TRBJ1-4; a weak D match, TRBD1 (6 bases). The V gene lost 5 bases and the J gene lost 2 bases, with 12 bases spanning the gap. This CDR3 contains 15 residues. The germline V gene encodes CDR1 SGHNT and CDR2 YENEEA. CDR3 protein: CASSGGGLTNEKLFF. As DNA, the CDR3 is TGTGCCAGCAGCGGAGGGGGTCTGACTAATGAAAAACTGTTTTTT.

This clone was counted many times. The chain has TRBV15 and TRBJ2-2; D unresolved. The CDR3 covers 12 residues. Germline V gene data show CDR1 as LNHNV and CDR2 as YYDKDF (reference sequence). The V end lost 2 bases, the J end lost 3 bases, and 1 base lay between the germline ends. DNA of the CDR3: TGTGCCACCAGCAGATACACCGGGGAGCTGTTTTTT. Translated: CATSRYTGELFF.

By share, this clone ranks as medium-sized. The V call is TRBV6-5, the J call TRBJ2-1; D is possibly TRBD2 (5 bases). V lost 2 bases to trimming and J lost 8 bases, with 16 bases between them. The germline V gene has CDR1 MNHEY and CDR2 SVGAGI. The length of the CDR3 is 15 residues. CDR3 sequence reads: CASSYNGSPRDEQFF. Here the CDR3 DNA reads TGTGCCAGCAGTTACAATGGATCCCCGAGGGATGAGCAGTTCTTC.

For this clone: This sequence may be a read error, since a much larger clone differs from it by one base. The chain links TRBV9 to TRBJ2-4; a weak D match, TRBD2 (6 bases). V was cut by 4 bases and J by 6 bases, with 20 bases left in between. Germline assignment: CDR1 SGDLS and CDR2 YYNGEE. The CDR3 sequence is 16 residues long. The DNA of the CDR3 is TGTGCCAGCAGCCCTTCCAGCAGGAGGGCCGGAAACATTCAGTACTTC. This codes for CASSPSSRRAGNIQYF.

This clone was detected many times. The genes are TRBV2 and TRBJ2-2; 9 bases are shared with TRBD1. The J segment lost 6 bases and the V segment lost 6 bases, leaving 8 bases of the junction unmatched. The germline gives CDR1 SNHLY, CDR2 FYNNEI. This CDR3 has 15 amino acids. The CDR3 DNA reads TGTGCCAGCAGGACCGGGACAGGGTTGGCCGGGGAGCTGTTTTTT. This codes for CASRTGTGLAGELFF.

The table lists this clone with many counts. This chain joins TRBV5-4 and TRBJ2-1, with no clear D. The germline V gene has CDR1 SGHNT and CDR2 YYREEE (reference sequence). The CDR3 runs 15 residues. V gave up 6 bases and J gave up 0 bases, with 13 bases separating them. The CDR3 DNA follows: TGTGCCAGCAAAACGGGCGGACGCTCCTACAATGAGCAGTTCTTC. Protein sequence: CASKTGGRSYNEQFF.

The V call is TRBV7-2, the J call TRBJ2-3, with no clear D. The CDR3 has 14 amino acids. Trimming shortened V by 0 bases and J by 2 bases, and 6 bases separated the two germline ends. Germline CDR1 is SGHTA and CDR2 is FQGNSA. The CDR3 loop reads CASSLALATDTQYF. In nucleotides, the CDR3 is TGTGCCAGCAGCTTAGCGTTAGCCACAGATACGCAGTATTTT. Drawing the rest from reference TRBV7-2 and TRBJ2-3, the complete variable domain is GAGVSQSPSNKVTEKGKDVELRCDPISGHTALYWYRQSLGQGLEFLIYFQGNSAPDKSGLPSDRFSAERTGGSVSTLTIQRTQQEDSAVYLCASSLALATDTQYFGPGTRLTVL.

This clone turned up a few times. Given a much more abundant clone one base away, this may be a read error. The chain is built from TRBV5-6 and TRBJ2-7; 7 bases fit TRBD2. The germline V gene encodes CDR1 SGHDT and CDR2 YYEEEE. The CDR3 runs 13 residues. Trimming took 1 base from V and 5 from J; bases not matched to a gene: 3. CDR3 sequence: CASSLWTSDEQYF. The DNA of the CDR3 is TGTGCCAGCAGCTTGTGGACTAGTGACGAGCAGTACTTC.

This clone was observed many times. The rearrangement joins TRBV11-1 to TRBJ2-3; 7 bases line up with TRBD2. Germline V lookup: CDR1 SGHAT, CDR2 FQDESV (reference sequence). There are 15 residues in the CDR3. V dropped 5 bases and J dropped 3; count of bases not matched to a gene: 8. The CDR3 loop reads CASSADGGGTDTQYF. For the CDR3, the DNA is TGTGCCAGCAGCGCAGATGGGGGGGGGACAGATACGCAGTATTTT. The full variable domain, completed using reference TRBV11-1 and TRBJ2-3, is EAEVAQSPRYKITEKSQAVAFWCDPISGHATLYWYRQILGQGPELLVQFQDESVVDDSQLPKDRFSAERLKGVDSTLKIQPAELGDSAMYLCASSADGGGTDTQYFGPGTRLTVL.

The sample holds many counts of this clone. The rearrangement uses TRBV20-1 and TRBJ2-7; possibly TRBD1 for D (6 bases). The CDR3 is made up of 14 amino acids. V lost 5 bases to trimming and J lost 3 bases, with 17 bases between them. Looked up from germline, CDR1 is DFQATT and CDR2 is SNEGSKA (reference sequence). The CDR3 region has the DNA TGCAGTGCTCCCCGACAGGACTCTGGCTACGAGCAGTACTTC. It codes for CSAPRQDSGYEQYF.

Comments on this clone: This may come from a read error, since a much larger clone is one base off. This chain's CDR3 is CASRKDRGELFF. CDR3 bases: TGCGCCAGCAGGAAAGATCGGGGGGAGCTGTTTTTT. V and J are TRBV6-1 and TRBJ2-2; D unresolved. Germline V lookup: CDR1 MNHNS, CDR2 SASEGT. The CDR3 runs 12 residues.

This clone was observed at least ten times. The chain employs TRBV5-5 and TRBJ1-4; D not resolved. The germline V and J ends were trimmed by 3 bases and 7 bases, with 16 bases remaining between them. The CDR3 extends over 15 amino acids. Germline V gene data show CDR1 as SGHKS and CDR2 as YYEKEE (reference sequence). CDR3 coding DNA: TGTGCCAGCAGCTCCTCCGGGGAGTCGAGTGAAAAACTGTTTTTT. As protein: CASSSSGESSEKLFF.

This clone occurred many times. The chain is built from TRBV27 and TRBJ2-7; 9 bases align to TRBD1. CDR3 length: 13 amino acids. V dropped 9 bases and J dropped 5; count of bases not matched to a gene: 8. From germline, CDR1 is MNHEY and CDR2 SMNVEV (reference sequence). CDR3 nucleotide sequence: TGTGCCAGTTATCGTACAGGGGGCAACGAGCAGTACTTC. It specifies CASYRTGGNEQYF.

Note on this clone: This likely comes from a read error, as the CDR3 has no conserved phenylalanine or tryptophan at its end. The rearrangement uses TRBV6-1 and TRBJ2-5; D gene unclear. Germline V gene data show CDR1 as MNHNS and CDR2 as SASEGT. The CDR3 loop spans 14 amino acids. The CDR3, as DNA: TGTGCCAGCAGCTTCGACACCTACCAAGAGACACAGTACTTA. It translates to CASSFDTYQETQYL.

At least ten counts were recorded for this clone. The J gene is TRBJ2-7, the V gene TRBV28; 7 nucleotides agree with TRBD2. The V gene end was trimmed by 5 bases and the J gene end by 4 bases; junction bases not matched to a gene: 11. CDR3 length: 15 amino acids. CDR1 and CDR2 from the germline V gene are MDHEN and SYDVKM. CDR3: CASSPNLASGYEQYF. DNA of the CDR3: TGTGCCAGCAGTCCGAACCTGGCTAGCGGATACGAGCAGTACTTC. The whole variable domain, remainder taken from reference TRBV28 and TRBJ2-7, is DVKVTQSSRYLVKRTGEKVFLECVQDMDHENMFWYRQDPGLGLRLIYFSYDVKMKEKGDIPEGYSVSREKKERFSLILESASTNQTSMYLCASSPNLASGYEQYFGPGTRLTVT.

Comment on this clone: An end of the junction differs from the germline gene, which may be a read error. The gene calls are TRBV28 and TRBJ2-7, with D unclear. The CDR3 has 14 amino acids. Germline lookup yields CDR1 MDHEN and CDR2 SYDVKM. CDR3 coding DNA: TGTGCCATCAGTTCTCCCCGTCCCCCTTACGAGCAGTACTTC. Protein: CAISSPRPPYEQYF.

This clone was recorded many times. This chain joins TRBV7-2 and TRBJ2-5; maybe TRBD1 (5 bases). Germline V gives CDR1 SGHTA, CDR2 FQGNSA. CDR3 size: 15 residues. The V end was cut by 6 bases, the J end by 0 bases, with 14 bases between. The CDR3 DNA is TGTGCCAGCAGGGACAAGGCAGGAAACCAAGAGACCCAGTACTTC. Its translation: CASRDKAGNQETQYF.

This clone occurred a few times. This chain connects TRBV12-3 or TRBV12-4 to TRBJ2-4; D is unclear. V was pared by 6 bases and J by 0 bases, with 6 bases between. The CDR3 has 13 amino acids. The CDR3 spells CASSDSAKNIQYF. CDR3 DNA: TGTGCCAGCAGCGACTCAGCCAAAAACATTCAGTACTTC.